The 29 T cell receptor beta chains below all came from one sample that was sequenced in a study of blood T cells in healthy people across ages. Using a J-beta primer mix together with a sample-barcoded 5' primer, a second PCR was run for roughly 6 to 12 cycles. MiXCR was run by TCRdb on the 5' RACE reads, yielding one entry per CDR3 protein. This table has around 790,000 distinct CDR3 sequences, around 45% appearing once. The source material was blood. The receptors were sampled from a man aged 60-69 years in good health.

CDR3: CARAQKDSSNQPQHF. CDR3 coding DNA: TGTGCCAGAGCCCAGAAGGACAGTAGCAATCAGCCCCAGCATTTT. The chain uses TRBV9 and TRBJ1-5; tentatively, D is TRBD1 (6 bases). The germline V gene encodes CDR1 SGDLS and CDR2 YYNGEE. The CDR3 contains 15 residues. V lost 8 bases to trimming and J lost 0 bases, with 15 bases between them.

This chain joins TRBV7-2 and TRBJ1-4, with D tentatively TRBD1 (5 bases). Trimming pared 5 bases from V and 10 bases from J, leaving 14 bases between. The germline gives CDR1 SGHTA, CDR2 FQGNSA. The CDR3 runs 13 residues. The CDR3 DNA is TGTGCCAGCAGCGAAACAGGAATCGGAAAACTGTTTTTT. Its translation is CASSETGIGKLFF. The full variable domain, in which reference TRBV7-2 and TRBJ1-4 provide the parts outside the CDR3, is GAGVSQSPSNKVTEKGKDVELRCDPISGHTALYWYRQSLGQGLEFLIYFQGNSAPDKSGLPSDRFSAERTGGSVSTLTIQRTQQEDSAVYLCASSETGIGKLFFGSGTQLSVL.

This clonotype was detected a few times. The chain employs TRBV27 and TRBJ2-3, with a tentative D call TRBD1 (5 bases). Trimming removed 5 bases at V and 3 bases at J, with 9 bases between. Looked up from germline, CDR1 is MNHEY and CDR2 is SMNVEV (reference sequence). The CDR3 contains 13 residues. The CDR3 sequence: CASSVYRTDTQYF. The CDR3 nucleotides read TGTGCCAGCAGTGTTTACAGGACAGATACGCAGTATTTT.

CDR3 in amino acids: CSANSGTSGYEQYF. CDR3 bases: TGCAGTGCTAACTCCGGGACTAGCGGTTACGAGCAGTACTTC. This chain joins TRBV20-1 and TRBJ2-4; 11 positions match TRBD2. The J call could be wrong; TRBJ2-7 is a better fit for the DNA end. This CDR3 region has 14 residues. CDR1 and CDR2 (germline): DFQATT, SNEGSKA (reference sequence).

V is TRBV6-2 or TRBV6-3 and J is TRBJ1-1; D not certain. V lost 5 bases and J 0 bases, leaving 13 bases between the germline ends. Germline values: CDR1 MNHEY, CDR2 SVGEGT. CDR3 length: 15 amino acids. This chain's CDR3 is CASSIPWQVNTEAFF. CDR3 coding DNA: TGTGCCAGCAGTATCCCCTGGCAGGTGAACACTGAAGCTTTCTTT.

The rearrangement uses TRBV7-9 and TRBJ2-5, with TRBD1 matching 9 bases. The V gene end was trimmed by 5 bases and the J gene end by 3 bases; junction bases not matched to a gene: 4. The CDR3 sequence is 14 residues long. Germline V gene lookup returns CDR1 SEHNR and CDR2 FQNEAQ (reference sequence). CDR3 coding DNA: TGTGCCAGCAGCCAACGACAGGGGGAAGAGACCCAGTACTTC. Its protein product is CASSQRQGEETQYF.

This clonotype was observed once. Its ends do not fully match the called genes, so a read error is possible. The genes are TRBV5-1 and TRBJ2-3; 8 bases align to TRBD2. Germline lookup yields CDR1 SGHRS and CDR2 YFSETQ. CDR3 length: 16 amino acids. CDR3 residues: CDSSAGLEKSTDTQYF. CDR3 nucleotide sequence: TGCGACAGCAGCGCGGGACTAGAAAAAAGCACAGATACGCAGTATTTT.

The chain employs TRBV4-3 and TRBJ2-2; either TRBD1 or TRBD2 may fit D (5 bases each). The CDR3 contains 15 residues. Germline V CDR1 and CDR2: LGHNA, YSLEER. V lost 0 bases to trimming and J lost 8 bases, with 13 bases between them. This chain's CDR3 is CASSQDYRRAGELFF. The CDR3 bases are TGCGCCAGCAGCCAAGATTACAGGCGGGCAGGGGAGCTGTTTTTT.

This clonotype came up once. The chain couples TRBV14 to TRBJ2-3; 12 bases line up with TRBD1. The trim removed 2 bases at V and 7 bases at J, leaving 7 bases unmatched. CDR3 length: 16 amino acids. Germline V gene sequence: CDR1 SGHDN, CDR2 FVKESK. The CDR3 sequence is CASSQLLGQGANTQYF. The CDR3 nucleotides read TGTGCCAGCAGCCAACTTCTGGGACAGGGGGCAAATACGCAGTATTTT.

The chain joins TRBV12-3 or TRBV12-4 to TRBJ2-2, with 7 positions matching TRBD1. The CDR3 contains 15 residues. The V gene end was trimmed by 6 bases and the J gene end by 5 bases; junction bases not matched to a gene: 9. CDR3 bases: TGTGCCAGCAGCCCAGCCGACAGGGCTACCGGGGAGCTGTTTTTT. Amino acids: CASSPADRATGELFF.

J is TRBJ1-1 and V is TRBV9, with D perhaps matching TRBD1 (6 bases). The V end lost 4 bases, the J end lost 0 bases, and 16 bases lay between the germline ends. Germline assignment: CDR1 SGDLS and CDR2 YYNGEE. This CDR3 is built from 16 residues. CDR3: CASSPRTGFMNTEAFF. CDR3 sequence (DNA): TGTGCCAGCAGCCCCCGCACAGGGTTCATGAACACTGAAGCTTTCTTT.

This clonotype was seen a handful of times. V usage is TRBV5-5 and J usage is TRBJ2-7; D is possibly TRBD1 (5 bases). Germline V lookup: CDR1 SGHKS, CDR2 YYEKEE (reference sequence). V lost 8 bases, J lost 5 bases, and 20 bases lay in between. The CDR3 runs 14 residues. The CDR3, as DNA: TGTGCCAGTTCCCGTGGGCAGGGATCCCACGAGCAGTACTTC. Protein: CASSRGQGSHEQYF.

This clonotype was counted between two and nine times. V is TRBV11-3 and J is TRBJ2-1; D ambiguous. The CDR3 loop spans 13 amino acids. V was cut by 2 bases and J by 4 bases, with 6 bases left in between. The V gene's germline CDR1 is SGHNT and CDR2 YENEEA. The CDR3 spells CASSLFSYNEQFF. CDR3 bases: TGTGCCAGCAGCTTATTTAGTTACAATGAGCAGTTCTTC.

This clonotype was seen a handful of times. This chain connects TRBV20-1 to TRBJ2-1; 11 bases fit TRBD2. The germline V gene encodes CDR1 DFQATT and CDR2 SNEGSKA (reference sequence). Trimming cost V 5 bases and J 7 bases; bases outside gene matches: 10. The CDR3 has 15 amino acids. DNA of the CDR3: TGCAGTGCTCGGCATAGCGGGGGGGCGGGAAATGAGCAGTTCTTC. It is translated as CSARHSGGAGNEQFF.

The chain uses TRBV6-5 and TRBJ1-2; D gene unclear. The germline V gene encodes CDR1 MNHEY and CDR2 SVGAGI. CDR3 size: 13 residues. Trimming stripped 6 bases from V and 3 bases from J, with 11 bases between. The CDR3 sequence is CASSPEHDYGYTF. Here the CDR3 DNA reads TGTGCCAGCAGCCCCGAGCACGACTATGGCTACACCTTC.

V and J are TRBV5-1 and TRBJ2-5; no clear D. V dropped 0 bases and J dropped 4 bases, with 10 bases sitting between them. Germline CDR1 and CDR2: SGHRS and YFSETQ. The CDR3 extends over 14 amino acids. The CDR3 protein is CASSLEPTGETQYF. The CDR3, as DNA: TGCGCCAGCAGCTTGGAGCCGACCGGAGAGACCCAGTACTTC.

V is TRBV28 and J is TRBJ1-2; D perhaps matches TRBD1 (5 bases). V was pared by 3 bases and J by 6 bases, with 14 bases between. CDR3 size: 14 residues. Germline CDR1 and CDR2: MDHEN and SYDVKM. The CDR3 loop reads CASSFSAGRNGYTF. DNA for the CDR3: TGTGCCAGCAGTTTCTCCGCGGGACGGAATGGCTACACCTTC.

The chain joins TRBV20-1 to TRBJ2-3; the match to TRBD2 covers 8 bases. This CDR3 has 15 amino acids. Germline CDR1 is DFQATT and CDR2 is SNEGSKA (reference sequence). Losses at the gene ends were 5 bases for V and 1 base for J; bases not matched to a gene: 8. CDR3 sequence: CSAPLLAVGTDTQYF. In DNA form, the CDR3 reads TGCAGTGCTCCCTTACTAGCGGTTGGCACAGATACGCAGTATTTT.

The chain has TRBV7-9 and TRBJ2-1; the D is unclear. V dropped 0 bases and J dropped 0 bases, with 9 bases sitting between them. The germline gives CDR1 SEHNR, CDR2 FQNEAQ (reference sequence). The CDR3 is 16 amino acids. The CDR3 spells CASSLAVGSSYNEQFF. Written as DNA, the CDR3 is TGTGCCAGCAGCTTAGCGGTCGGAAGCTCCTACAATGAGCAGTTCTTC.

Here the CDR3 DNA reads TGTGCCAGCAGTTCACCCAGGTCAGGGATTAGCAATCAGCCCCAGCATTTT. It codes for CASSSPRSGISNQPQHF. The chain employs TRBV6-2 or TRBV6-3 and TRBJ1-5, with D perhaps matching TRBD1 (5 bases). This CDR3 is 17 amino acids long. Trimming cost V 4 bases and J 0 bases, with 16 bases left between them. From germline, CDR1 is MNHEY and CDR2 SVGEGT.

CDR3 protein: CASSIGLRGFYGYTF. The CDR3, as DNA: TGTGCCAGCAGCATTGGTCTACGGGGATTCTATGGCTACACCTTC. The chain links TRBV12-3 or TRBV12-4 to TRBJ1-2, with D uncertain. V shed 6 bases and J shed 4 bases, with 18 bases lying between them. The CDR3 is 15 residues long.

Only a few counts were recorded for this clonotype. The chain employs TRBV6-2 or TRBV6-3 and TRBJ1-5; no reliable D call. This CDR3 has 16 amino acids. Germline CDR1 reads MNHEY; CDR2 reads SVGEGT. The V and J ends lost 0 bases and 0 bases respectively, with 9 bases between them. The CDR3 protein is CASSYSGEYSNQPQHF. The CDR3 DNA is TGTGCCAGCAGTTACTCGGGCGAGTATAGCAATCAGCCCCAGCATTTT.

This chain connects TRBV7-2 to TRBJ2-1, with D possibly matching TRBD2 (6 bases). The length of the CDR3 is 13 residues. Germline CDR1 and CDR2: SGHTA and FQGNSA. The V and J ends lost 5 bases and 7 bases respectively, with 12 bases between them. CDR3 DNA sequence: TGTGCCAGCAGCCCCGGACTAATGAATGAGCAGTTCTTC. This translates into CASSPGLMNEQFF.

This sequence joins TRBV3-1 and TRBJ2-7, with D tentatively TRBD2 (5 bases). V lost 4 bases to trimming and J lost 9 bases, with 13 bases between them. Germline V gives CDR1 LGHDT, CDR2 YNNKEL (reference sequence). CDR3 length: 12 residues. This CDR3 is CASSREGPLQYF. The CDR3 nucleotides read TGTGCCAGCAGCCGAGAGGGCCCCCTGCAGTACTTC.

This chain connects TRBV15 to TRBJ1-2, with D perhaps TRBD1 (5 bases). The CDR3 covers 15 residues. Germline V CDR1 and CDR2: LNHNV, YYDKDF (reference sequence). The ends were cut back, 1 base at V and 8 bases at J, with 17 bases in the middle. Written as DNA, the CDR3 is TGTGCCACCAGCAGAGCTCAGGGCCGGAAAAGCGGCTACACCTTC. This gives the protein CATSRAQGRKSGYTF.

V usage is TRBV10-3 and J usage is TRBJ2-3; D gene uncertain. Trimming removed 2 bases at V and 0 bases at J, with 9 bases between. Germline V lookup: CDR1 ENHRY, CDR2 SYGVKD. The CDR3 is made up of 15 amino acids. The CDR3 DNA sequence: TGTGCCATCAGTGAGGCCGAGTATAGCACAGATACGCAGTATTTT. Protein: CAISEAEYSTDTQYF.

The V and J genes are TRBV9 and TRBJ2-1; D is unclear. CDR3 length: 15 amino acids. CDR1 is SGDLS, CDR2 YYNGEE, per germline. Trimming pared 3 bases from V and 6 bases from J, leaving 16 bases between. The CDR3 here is CASSASMLSTNEQFF. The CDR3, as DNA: TGTGCCAGCAGCGCTTCCATGCTTTCTACCAATGAGCAGTTCTTC.

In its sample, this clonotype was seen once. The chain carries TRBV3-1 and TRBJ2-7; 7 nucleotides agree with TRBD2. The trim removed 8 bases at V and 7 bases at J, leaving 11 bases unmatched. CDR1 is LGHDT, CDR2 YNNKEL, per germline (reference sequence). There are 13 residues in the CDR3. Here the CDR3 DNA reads TGTGCCAGCCGGAGCCCCTGGGGGGGGGAGCAGTACTTC. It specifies CASRSPWGGEQYF.

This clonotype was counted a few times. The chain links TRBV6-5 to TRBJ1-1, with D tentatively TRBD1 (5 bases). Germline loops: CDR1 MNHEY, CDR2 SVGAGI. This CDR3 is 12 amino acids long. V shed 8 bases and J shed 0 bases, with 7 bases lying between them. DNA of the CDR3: TGTGCCAGCCAGACAGTGAACACTGAAGCTTTCTTT. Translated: CASQTVNTEAFF.